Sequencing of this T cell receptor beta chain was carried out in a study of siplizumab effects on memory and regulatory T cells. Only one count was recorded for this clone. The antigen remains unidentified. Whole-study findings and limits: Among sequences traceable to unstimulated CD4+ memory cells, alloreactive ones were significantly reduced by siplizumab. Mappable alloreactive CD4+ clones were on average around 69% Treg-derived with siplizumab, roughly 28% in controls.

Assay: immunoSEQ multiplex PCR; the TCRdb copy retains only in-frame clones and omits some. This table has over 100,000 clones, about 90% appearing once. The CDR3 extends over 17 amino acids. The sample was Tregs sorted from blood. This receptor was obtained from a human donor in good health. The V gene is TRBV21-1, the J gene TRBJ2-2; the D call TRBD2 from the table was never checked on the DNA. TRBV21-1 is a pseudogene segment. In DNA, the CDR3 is TGTGCCAGCAGCAAAGTCTGCGAGCGGGAGGGCGCCGGGGAGCTGTTTTTT. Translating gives CASSKVCEREGAGELFF.